Reported below is one T cell receptor (beta chain). Its antigen is not known. The data derive from a study of response to subunit inactivated influenza vaccine. In TCRdb, the RT-PCR reads were re-called with MiXCR into one record per CDR3 protein. This table has 530,000 or so distinct CDR3 sequences, less than 30% appearing once. Regarding the study as a whole: A suggestion made by the authors is that each seasonal influenza vaccination recruits few new T cells.

This receptor was taken from a middle-aged man who received an inactivated influenza vaccine. The specimen was CD4+ T cells sorted from PBMCs, collected more than 4 days after vaccination.

The CDR3 DNA is TGTGCCAGCAGTTTCGGCAGGGGGCCTGAGCAGTACTTC. Protein sequence: CASSFGRGPEQYF. The rearrangement uses TRBV12-3 or TRBV12-4 and TRBJ2-7; 8 nucleotides align to TRBD1. Germline trimming cut 3 bases from V and 7 bases from J; bases unmatched to any gene: 5. This CDR3 has 13 amino acids.